The source of this T cell receptor (beta chain) is a study of blood T cell repertoires in COVID-19. About the study: Sites across the United States, Italy and Spain contributed samples from acute and convalescent COVID-19. PBMCs, B-cell-depleted T cells, or T cells provided the cDNA or gDNA that made up the material.

Under the authors' procedure: Estimated nucleated cell counts came from reference gene primer amplification. Repertoires were generated with immunoSEQ multiplex PCR, while TCRdb's copy carries only in-frame clones and drops some. V and J calls and clone size come straight from that table; D and trimming were deduced from the DNA. The data hold about 130,000 clones, with 75% to 90% observed a single time. The CDR3 loop spans 13 amino acids. Per the germline V gene, CDR1 is SNHLY and CDR2 is FYNNEI. The V gene lost 8 bases and the J gene lost 1 base, with 10 bases spanning the gap. This chain uses TRBV2 with TRBJ2-3; D gene unclear. This TCR was recovered from a human donor in a cohort sampled during active COVID-19. The specimen sequenced was peripheral blood. The CDR3 loop reads CASCPTRTDTQYF. The CDR3 DNA follows: TGTGCCAGCTGCCCAACACGCACAGATACGCAGTATTTT.